This TCR beta chain was captured in a study of blood T cell repertoires in COVID-19. For the study at large: Acute-phase and convalescent COVID-19 samples originated in the United States, Italy and Spain.

In the study's own analysis: Quantification of nucleated cells was approximated via reference gene primer amplification. The table came from immunoSEQ multiplex PCR; TCRdb's copy has only in-frame clones and leaves some out. V, J and clone size are taken as reported in that table, and D and trimming were inferred from the DNA itself. The sample consists of roughly 100,000 clones, approximately 91% of them appearing once. CDR3 length: 13 residues. Germline CDR1 and CDR2: SGHNT and YYREEE (reference sequence). Deletions cut 0 bases from V and 6 bases from J, with 10 bases between. The chain employs TRBV5-4 and TRBJ2-7, with a tentative D call TRBD2 (5 bases). This sequence originates from a human donor with active COVID-19. The donor label of this sample is uncertain. The specimen was peripheral blood. This CDR3 is CASSLDPRGEQYF. For the CDR3, the DNA is TGTGCCAGCAGCTTGGACCCACGGGGCGAGCAGTACTTC.